Each of the 29 T cell receptor beta chains below was sequenced from the same sample in a study of cytomegalovirus exposure and HLA in healthy donors. The study ran its PCR with 60 Vbeta and 13 Jbeta primers. Sequenced by immunoSEQ multiplex PCR; TCRdb stores in-frame clones only, minus some. In the table there are about 86,000 clones, about 85% of which are singletons. Sample: PBMCs. These receptors came from a woman in her 40s in good health and CMV-seropositive.

V is TRBV27 and J is TRBJ2-7; 7 bases map to TRBD1. The V and J ends lost 5 bases and 2 bases, in that order; junction bases with no gene match: 6. The germline CDR1 and CDR2 sequences are MNHEY and SMNVEV (reference sequence). The CDR3 totals 14 residues. The CDR3 is CASSPPGQPYEQYF. CDR3 DNA: TGTGCCAGCAGTCCCCCGGGACAGCCCTACGAGCAGTACTTC.

This chain's CDR3 is CASSIGGRANYGYTF. The CDR3 nucleotides are TGTGCCAGTAGTATAGGAGGCAGAGCTAACTATGGCTACACCTTC. The chain couples TRBV19 to TRBJ1-2; D not resolved. The germline V gene has CDR1 LNHDA and CDR2 SQIVND (reference sequence). Trimming pared 1 base from V and 0 bases from J, leaving 9 bases between. The CDR3 sequence is 15 residues long.

Only one count was recorded for this clone. This rearrangement joins TRBV30 to TRBJ2-6, with 7 bases identical to TRBD1. In germline, CDR1 is GTSNPN, CDR2 SVGIG (reference sequence). This CDR3 contains 17 residues. With V trimmed by 3 bases and J by 0 bases, 8 bases remained unmatched. The CDR3 loop reads CAWRARTGISGANVLTF. CDR3 in DNA: TGTGCCTGGAGGGCACGGACAGGAATCTCTGGGGCCAACGTCCTGACTTTC.

The chain recombines TRBV6-1 with TRBJ1-1, with 10 bases that match TRBD1. Germline values: CDR1 MNHNS, CDR2 SASEGT. CDR3 size: 14 residues. J gave up 10 bases and V 6 bases, and 11 bases lay outside the gene matches. The CDR3 region is CASRVRQGAQAAFF. The CDR3 DNA follows: TGTGCCAGCAGAGTACGACAGGGGGCGCAGGCAGCTTTCTTT.

The gene calls are TRBV5-1 and TRBJ2-7; 7 bases are shared with TRBD2. The CDR3 totals 17 residues. Trimming took 1 base from V and 4 from J; bases not matched to a gene: 14. CDR1 and CDR2 (germline): SGHRS, YFSETQ. CDR3 protein: CASSLSGIPVPNYEQYF. The CDR3 region has the DNA TGCGCCAGCAGCTTGAGCGGGATACCAGTTCCGAATTACGAGCAGTACTTC.

The chain joins TRBV27 to TRBJ2-2; TRBD1 might be the D (5 bases). The V and J ends lost 5 bases and 5 bases respectively, with 15 bases between them. CDR3 length: 15 amino acids. CDR1 is MNHEY, CDR2 SMNVEV, per germline (reference sequence). The CDR3 DNA reads as TGTGCCAGCAGTCCCGAGTGGGGCTTTACCGGGGAGCTGTTTTTT. The encoded protein is CASSPEWGFTGELFF.

The chain employs TRBV4-2 and TRBJ1-2; a weak D match, TRBD1 (5 bases). Germline CDR1 and CDR2: LGHNA and YNFKEQ. Trimming stripped 1 base from V and 6 bases from J, with 15 bases between. CDR3 length: 15 residues. In DNA, the CDR3 is TGTGCCAGCAGCCAAGGGGGTGCGGTAGGGGATGGCTACACCTTC. Amino acid sequence: CASSQGGAVGDGYTF.

The chain employs TRBV28 and TRBJ2-7; 8 bases map to TRBD2. The CDR3 loop spans 15 amino acids. V shed 6 bases and J 4 bases; nucleotides not matched to a gene: 11. Germline lookup yields CDR1 MDHEN and CDR2 SYDVKM. Here the CDR3 reads CASSDRPGLDYEQYF. The CDR3 nucleotides are TGTGCCAGCAGCGATAGGCCGGGACTAGATTACGAGCAGTACTTC.

This clone was counted between two and nine times. This chain connects TRBV7-2 to TRBJ2-1; the match to TRBD2 covers 14 bases. The CDR3 consists of 16 residues. Germline-derived CDR1 and CDR2 are SGHTA and FQGNSA. J gave up 7 bases and V 6 bases, and 8 bases lay outside the gene matches. The CDR3 region is CASRKLGTSGRNEQFF. The DNA for the CDR3 is TGTGCCAGCAGAAAACTCGGGACTAGCGGGAGAAATGAGCAGTTCTTC.

CDR3 in DNA: TGCGCCAGCAGCCCGAGAGGACAGGGCCGCTATGGCTACACCTTC. It specifies CASSPRGQGRYGYTF. The genes are TRBV5-1 and TRBJ1-2; 8 bases fit TRBD1. Losses at the gene ends were 4 bases for V and 4 bases for J; bases not matched to a gene: 9. The CDR3 sequence is 15 residues long. The germline CDR1 and CDR2 sequences are SGHRS and YFSETQ.

The CDR3 DNA sequence: TGTGCCAGCAGCCCTCATCCGGGACAGGTTTACGAGCAGTACTTC. The encoded protein is CASSPHPGQVYEQYF. The chain couples TRBV28 to TRBJ2-7, with 8 bases lining up with TRBD1. The CDR3 length is 15 residues. V lost 6 bases to trimming and J lost 4 bases; unmatched junction nucleotides: 11. The germline V gene has CDR1 MDHEN and CDR2 SYDVKM.

V is TRBV6-1 and J is TRBJ1-4, with D hard to call. CDR1 MNHNS and CDR2 SASEGT come from the germline V gene. Trimming cost V 5 bases and J 3 bases, with 10 bases left between them. This CDR3 contains 14 residues. The CDR3, as DNA: TGTGCCAGCAGTCCCGGCGAGGCTAATGAAAAACTGTTTTTT. Translating it yields CASSPGEANEKLFF.

The chain couples TRBV7-9 to TRBJ2-7; the match to TRBD2 covers 12 bases. The V gene's germline CDR1 is SEHNR and CDR2 FQNEAQ (reference sequence). V dropped 1 base and J dropped 6; count of bases not matched to a gene: 1. The CDR3 has 14 residues. The chain's CDR3 is CASSLGTSGIEQYF. The CDR3 nucleotides are TGTGCCAGCAGCTTAGGGACTAGCGGGATCGAGCAGTACTTC.

The V call is TRBV5-6, the J call TRBJ1-2; 8 nucleotides match TRBD1. Germline trimming cut 0 bases from V and 6 bases from J; bases unmatched to any gene: 4. Germline V gene lookup returns CDR1 SGHDT and CDR2 YYEEEE. This CDR3 is 14 amino acids long. The CDR3 region has the DNA TGTGCCAGCAGCTTGGGGACAGGGATAAATGGCTACACCTTC. It specifies CASSLGTGINGYTF.

The chain recombines TRBV2 with TRBJ2-5; 9 positions match TRBD2. The V gene end was trimmed by 3 bases and the J gene end by 5 bases; junction bases not matched to a gene: 4. The CDR3 has 14 residues. Germline CDR1 is SNHLY and CDR2 is FYNNEI. The CDR3 bases are TGTGCCAGCAGTGAGGTAGCGGGGGAGGAGACCCAGTACTTC. Residues: CASSEVAGEETQYF.

This clone showed up just a few times. This chain connects TRBV19 to TRBJ1-1, with 9 bases aligning to TRBD1. This CDR3 is 15 amino acids long. V lost 4 bases to trimming and J lost 1 base; unmatched junction nucleotides: 4. The germline V gene has CDR1 LNHDA and CDR2 SQIVND (reference sequence). The CDR3 nucleotides are TGTGCCAGTAGTACCTCGGACAGGGGGAACACTGAAGCTTTCTTT. It specifies CASSTSDRGNTEAFF. The full variable domain, its missing parts supplied by reference TRBV19 and TRBJ1-1, is DGGITQSPKYLFRKEGQNVTLSCEQNLNHDAMYWYRQDPGQGLRLIYYSQIVNDFQKGDIAEGYSVSREKKESFPLTVTSAQKNPTAFYLCASSTSDRGNTEAFFGQGTRLTVV.

J is TRBJ1-2 and V is TRBV19; D might be TRBD1 (6 bases). Trimming shortened V by 8 bases and J by 8 bases, and 12 bases separated the two germline ends. This CDR3 has 11 residues. Looked up from germline, CDR1 is LNHDA and CDR2 is SQIVND (reference sequence). The CDR3 bases are TGTGCCAGTTCTACAGGGTACGGCTACACCTTC. Translation: CASSTGYGYTF.

V and J are TRBV2 and TRBJ2-7; no clear D gene. This CDR3 is 14 amino acids long. Germline values: CDR1 SNHLY, CDR2 FYNNEI. Trimming removed 3 bases from V and 2 bases from J, with 11 bases in between. CDR3 bases: TGTGCCAGCAGTGATTCGGTAATTGCCTACGAGCAGTACTTC. It yields the protein CASSDSVIAYEQYF.

The chain's CDR3 is CASSYAGQDADTQYF. As DNA, the CDR3 is TGCGCCAGCAGTTATGCGGGACAGGACGCAGATACGCAGTATTTT. V gene TRBV5-1 combines with J gene TRBJ2-3, with TRBD1 matching over 8 bases. The CDR3 has 15 amino acids. Germline V gives CDR1 SGHRS, CDR2 YFSETQ. V lost 5 bases and J lost 4; bases outside the gene matches: 9.

The chain employs TRBV7-9 and TRBJ2-7; 7 nucleotides agree with TRBD1. The germline V gene encodes CDR1 SEHNR and CDR2 FQNEAQ (reference sequence). The ends lost 10 bases at V and 3 bases at J; junction bases unmatched: 6. The CDR3 has 12 residues. The CDR3 spells CATRDSSYEQYF. DNA of the CDR3: TGTGCCACTCGGGACAGCAGCTACGAGCAGTACTTC.

J is TRBJ1-2 and V is TRBV5-1, with D maybe TRBD1 (5 bases). V was shortened by 1 base and J by 5 bases, with 9 bases between the two germline ends. The CDR3 contains 13 residues. The germline V gene has CDR1 SGHRS and CDR2 YFSETQ. The CDR3 is CASSLMDNYGYTF. DNA of the CDR3: TGCGCCAGCAGCTTGATGGACAATTATGGCTACACCTTC.

The chain recombines TRBV4-3 with TRBJ2-6; no reliable D call. V was pared by 2 bases and J by 4 bases, with 12 bases between. Germline-derived CDR1 and CDR2 are LGHNA and YSLEER. CDR3 size: 16 residues. The chain's CDR3 is CASSQNAASGANVLTF. The CDR3 nucleotides read TGCGCCAGCAGCCAAAATGCCGCGTCAGGGGCCAACGTCCTGACTTTC.

The rearrangement links TRBV11-2 to TRBJ1-1; D is ambiguous. Trimming shortened V by 1 base and J by 2 bases, and 17 bases separated the two germline ends. The CDR3 contains 17 residues. Germline V gives CDR1 SGHAT, CDR2 FQNNGV. The CDR3 protein is CASSLVGPRTTNTEAFF. The CDR3 nucleotides are TGTGCCAGCAGCTTAGTCGGCCCGAGGACTACAAACACTGAAGCTTTCTTT.

J is TRBJ2-5 and V is TRBV7-3, with 11 bases that match TRBD2. The CDR3 sequence is 17 residues long. Germline trimming cut 2 bases from V and 2 bases from J; bases unmatched to any gene: 7. Per germline, CDR1 SGHTA and CDR2 FQGTGA. The CDR3 region is CASSLAPSGGQQETQYF. The DNA of the CDR3 is TGTGCCAGCAGCTTAGCTCCTAGCGGGGGGCAACAAGAGACCCAGTACTTC.

The rearrangement links TRBV9 to TRBJ2-3, with D possibly matching TRBD2 (5 bases). Per germline, CDR1 SGDLS and CDR2 YYNGEE. The CDR3 covers 16 residues. The germline V and J ends were trimmed by 4 bases and 2 bases, with 17 bases remaining between them. CDR3 DNA sequence: TGTGCCAGCAGCTCTGATCCGGGGTTAACCACAGATACGCAGTATTTT. Translation gives CASSSDPGLTTDTQYF.

J is TRBJ1-1 and V is TRBV27; TRBD1 matches at 8 bases. The CDR3 runs 15 residues. CDR1 MNHEY and CDR2 SMNVEV come from the germline V gene (reference sequence). With 7 bases clipped from V and 4 bases from J, the junction kept 11 bases outside the gene matches. The chain's CDR3 is CASTRTGSGGTEAFF. CDR3 nucleotides: TGTGCCAGCACTCGGACAGGGAGTGGGGGCACTGAAGCTTTCTTT.

The chain links TRBV6-5 to TRBJ1-2; TRBD1 matches at 11 bases. J gave up 1 base and V 0 bases, and 1 base lay outside the gene matches. The V gene's germline CDR1 is MNHEY and CDR2 SVGAGI. The CDR3 is made up of 16 amino acids. The CDR3 bases are TGTGCCAGCAGTTACTCGGACAGGGGGCATAACTATGGCTACACCTTC. It translates to CASSYSDRGHNYGYTF.

The sample holds a few counts of this clone. The chain has TRBV4-3 and TRBJ1-5; D gene ambiguous. The CDR3 contains 13 residues. Germline-derived CDR1 and CDR2 are LGHNA and YSLEER. The germline V and J ends were trimmed by 0 bases and 4 bases, with 4 bases remaining between them. CDR3 residues: CASSQEANQPQHF. The CDR3 DNA is TGCGCCAGCAGCCAAGAAGCAAATCAGCCCCAGCATTTT.

This clone has only one observation. V usage is TRBV18 and J usage is TRBJ2-3; 12 positions agree with TRBD2. CDR1 is KGHSH, CDR2 LQKENI, per germline. The CDR3 length is 16 residues. The V gene end was trimmed by 2 bases and the J gene end by 3 bases; junction bases not matched to a gene: 3. CDR3 coding DNA: TGTGCCAGCTCACCATTACTAGCGGGGGGAACAGATACGCAGTATTTT. This gives the protein CASSPLLAGGTDTQYF. Looking up the rest from reference TRBV18 and TRBJ2-3 gives the full variable domain: NAGVMQNPRHLVRRRGQEARLRCSPMKGHSHVYWYRQLPEEGLKFMVYLQKENIIDESGMPKERFSAEFPKEGPSILRIQQVVRGDSAAYFCASSPLLAGGTDTQYFGPGTRLTVL.